This T cell receptor (beta chain) was sequenced in a study of post-analysis software for immune sequencing data. Study in general: Recorded subtypes: relapsing-remitting, secondary progressive, progressive-relapsing; some patients unannotated. Whole-study results and caveats: Four to six TRBV segments (TRBV5-6, TRBV5-1 and TRBV20-1 among them) occurred more frequently in patients than in controls. Strong co-clustering by F measure was seen for same-batch samples. Those with multiple sclerosis, the patient group, showed significantly lower normalized Chao1 diversity than controls.

On this clonotype itself: The antigen remains undetermined.

The CDR3 covers 16 residues. V was cut by 0 bases and J by 2 bases, with 11 bases left in between. The germline V gene encodes CDR1 MRHNA and CDR2 SNTAGT. TCR beta cDNA libraries had unique molecular identifiers. When about 0.85 to 11 million T cells were used, they gave a few hundred thousand cDNA molecules. TCRdb analysed the PCR reads with MiXCR anew, one entry per CDR3 protein. The sample includes approximately 730,000 distinct CDR3 sequences, about half seen only once; the top ten take approximately 4.4%. The chain recombines TRBV6-4 with TRBJ2-1, with D possibly being TRBD2 (7 bases). This clonotype was sampled from a girl aged 10-17 years with multiple sclerosis. The material sequenced was blood. The CDR3 sequence: CASSDSRGGTYNEQFF. CDR3 nucleotide sequence: TGTGCCAGCAGTGACTCGAGGGGGGGAACCTACAATGAGCAGTTCTTC.